This entry lists 22 T cell receptor beta chains sequenced from one sample in a study of blood T cell repertoires in COVID-19. Measured with immunoSEQ multiplex PCR; TCRdb has only the in-frame clones, and not every one. Among approximately 100,000 clones, 80% to 90% were seen once, and the ten largest hold roughly 7.9%. What was sequenced was peripheral blood. Every receptor here comes from an elderly woman with active or convalescent COVID-19.

This rearrangement joins TRBV7-9 to TRBJ2-1; 9 nucleotides align to TRBD2. Germline CDR1 SEHNR, CDR2 FQNEAQ (reference sequence). Trimming cost V 2 bases and J 5 bases; bases outside gene matches: 13. The CDR3 totals 18 residues. Here the CDR3 reads CASSLPPRLAGINNEQFF. The CDR3 coding sequence is TGTGCCAGCAGCTTACCACCCCGGCTAGCGGGAATAAACAATGAGCAGTTCTTC.

The chain uses TRBV7-9 and TRBJ2-1; 10 positions match TRBD2. The germline V gene encodes CDR1 SEHNR and CDR2 FQNEAQ (reference sequence). The CDR3 consists of 15 residues. Trimming at V came to 5 bases and at J to 5 bases, leaving 6 bases not matched to a gene. CDR3 region: CASSKTSGFNNEQFF. CDR3 in DNA: TGTGCCAGCAGCAAGACTAGCGGGTTTAACAATGAGCAGTTCTTC.

The CDR3 nucleotides are TGCGCCAGCAGCTTGGGGGGACTAGCGGGAGGGCCGCGCACAGATACGCAGTATTTT. Its protein product is CASSLGGLAGGPRTDTQYF. The V call is TRBV5-1, the J call TRBJ2-3, with TRBD2 matching 16 bases. Germline-derived CDR1 and CDR2 are SGHRS and YFSETQ. The CDR3 spans 19 residues. J lost 1 base, V lost 0 bases, and 5 bases had no gene match.

J is TRBJ2-2 and V is TRBV2; 8 bases align to TRBD2. Unmatched junction bases numbered 4, after V lost 2 bases and J lost 5 bases. The CDR3 runs to 15 residues. From germline, CDR1 is SNHLY and CDR2 FYNNEI. CDR3 DNA: TGTGCCAGCAGTGAAACCGGGACTAGAACCGGGGAGCTGTTTTTT. Residues: CASSETGTRTGELFF.

The rearrangement links TRBV10-2 to TRBJ2-7, with D possibly TRBD1 on 5 matching bases. CDR3 length: 14 amino acids. Per the germline V gene, CDR1 is WSHSY and CDR2 is SAAADI. Trimming shortened V by 6 bases and J by 3 bases, and 15 bases separated the two germline ends. CDR3 residues: CASRDNTQGYEQYF. For the CDR3, the DNA is TGCGCCAGCAGGGATAACACTCAGGGCTACGAGCAGTACTTC.

The chain employs TRBV7-9 and TRBJ2-1, with 7 bases fitting TRBD2. CDR1 is SEHNR and CDR2 is FQNEAQ in the germline V gene (reference sequence). V shed 2 bases, J shed 7 bases, and the junction held 8 bases outside the gene matches. The CDR3 spans 15 residues. The CDR3 region is CASSLLGGSWNEQFF. CDR3 coding DNA: TGTGCCAGCAGCTTATTAGGCGGGAGTTGGAATGAGCAGTTCTTC. The full variable domain, in which reference TRBV7-9 and TRBJ2-1 provide the parts outside the CDR3, is DTGVSQNPRHKITKRGQNVTFRCDPISEHNRLYWYRQTLGQGPEFLTYFQNEAQLEKSRLLSDRFSAERPKGSFSTLEIQRTEQGDSAMYLCASSLLGGSWNEQFFGPGTRLTVL.

In this sample, this clone turned up once. V gene TRBV19 combines with J gene TRBJ1-5, with 7 nucleotides matching TRBD1. The CDR3 totals 13 residues. CDR1 and CDR2 from the germline V gene are LNHDA and SQIVND (reference sequence). V lost 6 bases, J lost 6 bases, and 5 bases stayed unmatched. CDR3 in amino acids: CASRKDRFQPQHF. Written as DNA, the CDR3 is TGTGCCAGTAGAAAGGACAGGTTTCAGCCCCAGCATTTT.

This clone was observed at least ten times. CDR3 sequence (DNA): TGTGCCAGCAGCGCCCCCGGTGGGAGGGCCGGGGAGCTGTTTTTT. Protein product: CASSAPGGRAGELFF. J is TRBJ2-2 and V is TRBV7-8, with 7 nucleotides matching TRBD2. Looked up from germline, CDR1 is SGHVS and CDR2 is FQNEAQ. This CDR3 contains 15 residues. The J segment lost 6 bases and the V segment lost 5 bases, leaving 9 bases of the junction unmatched.

This clone has just a few counts. This chain uses TRBV19 with TRBJ2-5; tentative D call: TRBD2 (7 bases). Germline CDR1 reads LNHDA; CDR2 reads SQIVND (reference sequence). The V end lost 3 bases, the J end lost 4 bases, and 21 bases lay between the germline ends. This CDR3 is 17 amino acids long. Here the CDR3 reads CASSISRGATRRETQYF. CDR3 coding DNA: TGTGCCAGTAGTATTTCTCGGGGGGCGACACGCCGAGAGACCCAGTACTTC.

The chain joins TRBV11-2 to TRBJ2-5, with TRBD1 matching 11 bases. V was clipped by 5 bases and J by 0 bases; unmatched bases: 8. The CDR3 totals 17 residues. The germline V gene has CDR1 SGHAT and CDR2 FQNNGV. CDR3 residues: CASSQDRGLTYQETQYF. The CDR3 DNA reads TGTGCCAGCAGCCAGGACAGGGGGCTAACTTACCAAGAGACCCAGTACTTC.

The chain combines TRBV10-3 with TRBJ2-7, with D tentatively TRBD1 (5 bases). Germline V lookup: CDR1 ENHRY, CDR2 SYGVKD. V was cut by 5 bases and J by 2 bases, with 13 bases left in between. The CDR3 contains 14 residues. The CDR3 here is CAISPATAPYEQYF. DNA for the CDR3: TGTGCCATCAGTCCAGCGACAGCCCCCTACGAGCAGTACTTC.

This chain connects TRBV11-3 to TRBJ2-1; TRBD2 aligns across 10 bases. V trimming: 0 bases; J trimming: 6 bases; junction bases outside the gene matches: 5. The CDR3 extends over 16 amino acids. Germline values: CDR1 SGHNT, CDR2 YENEEA. CDR3 protein: CASSLESGRALNEQFF. CDR3 nucleotides: TGTGCCAGCAGCTTAGAAAGCGGGAGGGCCCTCAATGAGCAGTTCTTC. The variable domain in full, completed from reference TRBV11-3 and TRBJ2-1, reads EAGVVQSPRYKIIEKKQPVAFWCNPISGHNTLYWYLQNLGQGPELLIRYENEEAVDDSQLPKDRFSAERLKGVDSTLKIQPAELGDSAVYLCASSLESGRALNEQFFGPGTRLTVL.

The V gene is TRBV6-5, the J gene TRBJ2-5; 8 bases align to TRBD1. V was pared by 8 bases and J by 5 bases, with 7 bases of the junction left unmatched. Germline V gene data show CDR1 as MNHEY and CDR2 as SVGAGI. The CDR3 spans 13 residues. The CDR3 coding sequence is TGTGCCAGCCAGGGGGCGCTGTCGGAGACCCAGTACTTC. This encodes CASQGALSETQYF.

This clone was detected a few times. V and J are TRBV29-1 and TRBJ2-3; 9 bases agree with TRBD1. The germline V gene encodes CDR1 SQVTM and CDR2 ANQGSEA. The CDR3 is made up of 14 amino acids. The J segment lost 1 base and the V segment lost 5 bases, leaving 4 bases of the junction unmatched. CDR3 loop: CSVRRDRGTDTQYF. The CDR3 DNA is TGCAGCGTTAGACGGGACAGGGGCACAGATACGCAGTATTTT.

CDR3 region: CASSYSASGENTGELFF. The CDR3 DNA reads TGTGCCAGCAGTTACTCAGCTAGCGGGGAGAACACCGGGGAGCTGTTTTTT. This sequence joins TRBV6-2 or TRBV6-3 and TRBJ2-2, with 9 bases aligning to TRBD2. The CDR3 is 17 residues long. V gave up 0 bases and J gave up 1 base; unmatched junction bases: 3. Germline V lookup: CDR1 MNHEY, CDR2 SVGEGT.

The chain carries TRBV28 and TRBJ2-1, with D possibly being TRBD2 (5 bases). The CDR3 is made up of 16 amino acids. V lost 3 bases and J lost 0, with 12 bases in between. CDR1 MDHEN and CDR2 SYDVKM come from the germline V gene. The CDR3 spells CASSFWEGSSYNEQFF. The CDR3 coding sequence is TGTGCCAGCAGTTTTTGGGAAGGGAGCTCCTACAATGAGCAGTTCTTC.

The rearrangement uses TRBV27 and TRBJ2-1; weak D call: TRBD2 (9 bases). Germline V gene data show CDR1 as MNHEY and CDR2 as SMNVEV (reference sequence). V was shortened by 6 bases and J by 9 bases, with 30 bases between the two germline ends. This CDR3 contains 18 residues. This CDR3 is CASRSHRQGRSGGSEQFF. The CDR3, as DNA: TGTGCCAGCAGATCCCATCGACAGGGGAGAAGCGGGGGGAGTGAGCAGTTCTTC.

The chain links TRBV11-2 to TRBJ2-5, with 8 bases lining up with TRBD1. V was clipped by 5 bases and J by 1 base; unmatched bases: 9. Germline values: CDR1 SGHAT, CDR2 FQNNGV. The CDR3 length is 16 residues. The CDR3 sequence: CASSPHPDRVQETQYF. The CDR3 DNA is TGTGCCAGCAGCCCCCACCCGGACAGGGTCCAAGAGACCCAGTACTTC.

The V gene is TRBV7-2, the J gene TRBJ2-5; 7 nucleotides align to TRBD2. V was clipped by 1 base and J by 5 bases; unmatched bases: 7. Germline assignment: CDR1 SGHTA and CDR2 FQGNSA. This CDR3 region has 15 residues. The CDR3 loop is CASSLEFGTTETQYF. CDR3 nucleotides: TGTGCCAGCAGCTTAGAGTTCGGGACTACGGAGACCCAGTACTTC.

V is TRBV5-1 and J is TRBJ2-6; D is ambiguous. The CDR3 totals 16 residues. V was pared by 4 bases and J by 0 bases, with 11 bases between. Germline CDR1 SGHRS, CDR2 YFSETQ. The CDR3 is CASSLRVISGANVLTF. Written as DNA, the CDR3 is TGCGCCAGCAGCCTCCGGGTTATCTCTGGGGCCAACGTCCTGACTTTC.

This clone was seen more than once but under ten times. The chain uses TRBV4-2 and TRBJ2-2; 8 nucleotides align to TRBD2. This CDR3 has 17 residues. V lost 0 bases, J lost 0 bases, and 3 bases stayed unmatched. CDR1 and CDR2 from the germline V gene are LGHNA and YNFKEQ. CDR3 in DNA: TGTGCCAGCAGCCAAGAGACTAGCGCGGCGAACACCGGGGAGCTGTTTTTT. It specifies CASSQETSAANTGELFF.

The V gene is TRBV3-1 (or the pseudogene TRBV3-2), the J gene TRBJ2-7; 9 bases line up with TRBD2. The germline V gene has CDR1 LGHDT and CDR2 YNNKEL (reference sequence). This CDR3 is built from 13 residues. V shed 5 bases, J shed 2 bases, and the junction held 1 base outside the gene matches. The CDR3 loop is CASSAGGAYEQYF. The CDR3 region has the DNA TGTGCCAGCAGCGCGGGAGGGGCCTACGAGCAGTACTTC.